Following are 10 T cell receptor beta chains from one sample sequenced in a study of blood T cell repertoires in COVID-19. Clones were read by immunoSEQ multiplex PCR, and TCRdb kept only the in-frame ones, dropping some. Of under 250,000 clones listed, approximately 80% were seen once; the top ten hold around 2%. The sequencing input was peripheral blood. These receptors were taken from a man younger than 45 who had recovered from COVID-19.

This chain uses TRBV7-2 with TRBJ2-2; TRBD2 might be the D (7 bases). Germline lookup yields CDR1 SGHTA and CDR2 FQGNSA. The germline V and J ends were trimmed by 7 bases and 1 base, with 16 bases remaining between them. The CDR3 totals 16 residues. CDR3: CASKLGGGLNTGELFF. CDR3 sequence (DNA): TGTGCCAGCAAACTAGGCGGGGGCTTGAACACCGGGGAGCTGTTTTTT.

This chain joins TRBV5-5 and TRBJ2-4; D perhaps matches TRBD2 (6 bases). Trimming took off 0 bases at V and 16 bases at J, with 14 bases between the two ends. Per germline, CDR1 SGHKS and CDR2 YYEKEE (reference sequence). The length of the CDR3 is 12 residues. The CDR3 DNA sequence: TGTGCCAGCAGCTTGGACGGGACTTTTTTATACTTC. Encoded protein: CASSLDGTFLYF.

This chain joins TRBV29-1 and TRBJ1-1; 7 bases are a match to TRBD1. Germline V lookup: CDR1 SQVTM, CDR2 ANQGSEA. This CDR3 contains 15 residues. Trimming took 3 bases from V and 11 from J; bases not matched to a gene: 18. This CDR3 reads CSVDLGGPTRSPAFF. CDR3 bases: TGCAGCGTTGATTTAGGGGGCCCTACGCGGTCCCCGGCTTTCTTT.

The DNA for the CDR3 is TGTGCCAGCAGCCTGAGGGATTGGTATAACACCGGGGAGCTGTTTTTT. Translated, it gives CASSLRDWYNTGELFF. The gene calls are TRBV5-6 and TRBJ2-2; maybe TRBD2 (5 bases). V was pared by 4 bases and J by 2 bases, with 15 bases between. Per the germline V gene, CDR1 is SGHDT and CDR2 is YYEEEE. This CDR3 is built from 16 residues.

In nucleotides, the CDR3 is TGCGCCAGTGGTGGGTCAGGGGATGGCTACACCTTC. This sequence encodes CASGGSGDGYTF. The genes are TRBV4-1 and TRBJ1-2; possible D gene TRBD1, 6 bases. V dropped 9 bases and J dropped 6 bases, with 14 bases sitting between them. Looked up from germline, CDR1 is MGHRA and CDR2 is YSYEKL. The CDR3 is made up of 12 amino acids.

J is TRBJ2-3 and V is TRBV2; 13 nucleotides agree with TRBD2. J lost 5 bases, V lost 4 bases, and 6 bases had no gene match. The CDR3 runs to 16 residues. The germline V gene encodes CDR1 SNHLY and CDR2 FYNNEI. CDR3 amino acids: CASSGGLAGALDTQYF. DNA of the CDR3: TGTGCCAGCAGTGGAGGACTAGCGGGGGCCTTAGATACGCAGTATTTT. The full variable domain, completed using reference TRBV2 and TRBJ2-3, is EPEVTQTPSHQVTQMGQEVILRCVPISNHLYFYWYRQILGQKVEFLVSFYNNEISEKSEIFDDQFSVERPDGSNFTLKIRSTKLEDSAMYFCASSGGLAGALDTQYFGPGTRLTVL.

This sequence joins TRBV7-3 and TRBJ2-2; a weak D match, TRBD2 (6 bases). The CDR3 is 15 residues long. Between the trimmed V and J ends, which lost 0 bases and 6 bases, there was a span of 11 bases. Germline assignment: CDR1 SGHTA and CDR2 FQGTGA. The CDR3 DNA sequence: TGTGCCAGCAGCTTAACCGGGGGTGGTGCCGGGGAGCTGTTTTTT. Amino acids: CASSLTGGGAGELFF.

The CDR3 loop is CASSPRLAGVNEQFF. In DNA, the CDR3 is TGTGCCAGCAGCCCCCGACTAGCGGGGGTTAATGAGCAGTTCTTC. The rearrangement joins TRBV7-3 to TRBJ2-1; 12 bases fit TRBD2. Germline V CDR1 and CDR2: SGHTA, FQGTGA. CDR3 length equals 15 residues. J gave up 7 bases and V 5 bases, and 6 bases lay outside the gene matches.

In this sample, this clone turned up a few times. J is TRBJ1-2 and V is TRBV7-9; 7 bases agree with TRBD1. Germline trimming cut 5 bases from V and 6 bases from J; bases unmatched to any gene: 6. The length of the CDR3 is 13 residues. CDR1 is SEHNR and CDR2 is FQNEAQ in the germline V gene (reference sequence). Written as DNA, the CDR3 is TGTGCCAGCAGCGTCGGGCAGGGGGATGGCTACACCTTC. Its translation is CASSVGQGDGYTF.

This chain connects TRBV19 to TRBJ2-7, with TRBD2 identical over 7 bases. V lost 3 bases to trimming and J lost 6 bases; unmatched junction nucleotides: 8. CDR1 is LNHDA, CDR2 SQIVND, per germline (reference sequence). The CDR3 length is 14 residues. Here the CDR3 reads CASSMGMGGTEQYF. The CDR3 region has the DNA TGTGCCAGTAGTATGGGGATGGGAGGGACCGAGCAGTACTTC.